This T cell receptor (beta chain) derives from a study of T cell repertoires in cytomegalovirus infection. TCRdb redid the calling of the reads with MiXCR, one entry per CDR3 protein. The sample contains under 450,000 distinct CDR3 sequences, just under 35% of which appear only once. CDR3 size: 16 residues. Unmatched junction bases numbered 5, after V lost 7 bases and J lost 3 bases. Germline V lookup: CDR1 MNHNY, CDR2 SVGAGI (reference sequence). Turning to this clonotype: Its antigen is not known.

The gene calls are TRBV6-6 and TRBJ2-3; TRBD2 matches 15 bases. This specimen consisted of cultured PBMCs, obtained from culture after CMV antigen stimulation. The receptor was isolated from a human donor in good health (CMV status not recorded). Some clones in this sample may be carry-over from other donors' samples. The CDR3 DNA sequence: TGTGCCAGCACCTGGGGACTAGCGGGAGGAACAGATACGCAGTATTTT. It encodes CASTWGLAGGTDTQYF.